The clone carrying this T cell receptor (beta chain) was seen repeatedly, ten times or more. Antigen specificity is unknown. These data come from a study of T cell repertoires in cytomegalovirus infection. Study details: TCR beta signatures that were public indicated CMV infection and matching HLA type. Whole-study results and caveats: The ex vivo response was dominated by HLA-C-restricted CMV-specific TCR beta clonotypes. The study identified carriers of CMV plus the relevant HLA from cumulative public TCR beta family frequency.

This CDR3 is 13 amino acids long. Per the germline V gene, CDR1 is KGHDR and CDR2 is SFDVKD. V shed 3 bases and J shed 6 bases, with 11 bases lying between them. TCRdb called the reads again in MiXCR, with one record for every CDR3 protein. The sample lists around 450,000 distinct CDR3 sequences, roughly a third seen once, with roughly an eighth in the top ten. The clonotype originates from a human donor in good health (CMV status not recorded). Some clones in this sample may be carry-over from other donors' samples. The V and J genes are TRBV24-1 and TRBJ2-7; unclear D gene. Sequenced sample: PBMCs. CDR3 amino acids: CATSDVTRREQYF. The DNA of the CDR3 is TGTGCCACCAGTGATGTAACAAGGCGCGAGCAGTACTTC.